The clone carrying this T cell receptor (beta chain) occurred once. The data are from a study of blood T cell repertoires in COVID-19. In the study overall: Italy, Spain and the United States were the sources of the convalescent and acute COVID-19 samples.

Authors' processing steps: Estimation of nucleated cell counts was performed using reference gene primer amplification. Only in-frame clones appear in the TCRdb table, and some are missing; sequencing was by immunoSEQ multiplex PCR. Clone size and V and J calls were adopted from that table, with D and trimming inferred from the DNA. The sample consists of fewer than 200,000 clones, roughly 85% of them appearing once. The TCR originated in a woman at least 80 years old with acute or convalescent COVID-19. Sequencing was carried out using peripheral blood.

The CDR3 region is CASRGQGAQPQHF. Here the CDR3 DNA reads TGTGCCAGCAGGGGGCAGGGTGCTCAGCCCCAGCATTTT. The chain combines TRBV2 with TRBJ1-5; D might be TRBD1 (5 bases). Germline CDR1 is SNHLY and CDR2 is FYNNEI. CDR3 length: 13 residues. V dropped 6 bases and J dropped 6 bases, with 12 bases sitting between them.